This record concerns one T cell receptor (beta chain) sequence. Its recognized antigen is unknown. No base-level quality is on record; no much larger clone is a single base apart. This specimen's time point label, interpreted: roughly 26 weeks on oral tofacitinib. The sample's treatment or condition label, decoded: oral pan-JAK inhibitor, 5-10 mg twice daily. From alopecia areata patients, peripheral blood was collected along with lesional scalp punch biopsies. After PBMCs were isolated by density centrifugation and stained for CD3, CD4 and CD8, a FACSAria was used to sort CD4+ and CD8+ T cells. This entry comes from a study of CD8+ T cells in alopecia areata (dated by TCRdb to 2017 to 2018). In the study overall: The treated patients took part in an open-label pilot trial in which moderate-to-severe alopecia areata was treated with oral tofacitinib at 5 to 10 mg twice daily. Patients received tofacitinib for 6 to 18 months and were then followed off drug for 6 months to check for delayed response and recurrence. Disease severity in treated patients was measured with the SALT score, which quantifies the percentage of affected scalp surface area. High-throughput TCRbeta sequencing was used to examine T cell clonal expansion in alopecia areata in both the C3H/HeJ mouse model and human patients. Scalp tissue and sorted CD4+ and CD8+ peripheral blood T cells from patchy and totalis/universalis alopecia areata patients and from healthy controls were covered by human TCRbeta sequencing. Biopsies were taken from tofacitinib-treated patients at baseline and at 4 and 24 weeks of treatment, and a later scalp biopsy was taken in several of the tofacitinib-treated patients. Scalp clonality was compared across normal scalp (n=4), patchy alopecia areata scalp (n=8), and alopecia totalis/universalis scalp (n=8). The RNA source kit depended on sample type: the PAXgene miRNA kit for fixed scalp, the miRNeasy kit for PBMCs, and the RNeasy kit for mouse skin. TCRbeta CDR3 regions were amplified by immunoSEQ multiplex PCR using 35 Vbeta forward and 13 Jbeta reverse primers.

The library was built by means of the immunoSEQ multiplex PCR assay. To provide template for TCR sequencing, every sample had RNA extracted and reverse transcribed into cDNA. SuperScript III was used to make first-strand cDNA, primed with a 2:1 mix of oligo-dT and random hexamers. A synthetic immune receptor repertoire was used to assess amplification bias, and residual bias was removed computationally. The study's processing was this. Raw reads were preprocessed to remove errors, and CDR3 was defined by IMGT conventions from the conserved cysteine to phenylalanine. To get clonality, Shannon entropy was normalized by log2 of the number of productive unique TCRs and the result was subtracted from 1. Scalp TCRbeta sequences were cross-referenced with sorted blood CD4 and CD8 repertoires so that the CD4 or CD8 identity of scalp clones could be inferred. Imported from immuneACCESS, the table was reduced by TCRdb to in-frame sequences with V and J called. These copies leave out some clones; in studies compared against another copy, an unresolved V gene accounts for under half, and the cause of the remainder is not known. The DNA gave D and trimming, while V, J and clone size come from that table. For this sample there are 35,000 to 45,000 clones; 80% to 95% appear just once. 18% of the sample goes to the ten largest clones.

Clipping removes 7 bases from V and 0 bases from J, with 6 as the unmatched junction base count. The CDR3, from cysteine to phenylalanine, totals 14 residues. The CDR3 DNA has 42 bases and is translated from base 1. CDR1 SGHTA and CDR2 FQGNSA are derived from the germline V gene. General study outcomes and caveats: Many expanded lesional clones were found to persist in scalp and blood during tofacitinib treatment, and relapse after treatment cessation may be partly explained by this persistence. Scalp clonality and the number of expanded CD8+ clones among the top 100 scalp clones were significantly decreased by tofacitinib. Lesional scalp, especially in alopecia totalis/universalis, showed higher clonality and more expanded CD8+ clones than normal scalp, suggesting antigenic drive. The treated cohort was small, with a single nonresponder, so links between baseline CD8+ expansion and response need larger studies. Scalp TCR repertoire analysis is complicated because resident alphabeta T cells in normal human skin are also sequenced, whereas mouse skin is dominated by gammadelta T cells. Shared TCR sequences between patients were less evident than in mice, which may be partly attributable to HLA diversity in the patient population.

This clonotype was obtained from a human donor with alopecia areata. This specimen consisted of CD8+ T cells sorted from blood, obtained at week 24, from a patient treated with tofacitinib. This sequence uses TRBV7-2 and TRBJ2-7, with TRBD1 identical over 7 junction bases. The CDR3 protein is CASTLTGSSYEQYF. The DNA is TGTGCCAGCACCCTGACAGGGAGCTCCTACGAGCAGTACTTC.